What follows are 26 T cell receptor beta chains derived from one specimen sequenced in a study of regulatory T cells in long-lasting Graves disease. The sample's time point: newly diagnosed GD, antithyroid drugs for less than 3 months. The TCR library was prepared using RNA isolated from PBMCs. Libraries of TCR beta came from iRepertoire HTBI primers plus Arm-PCR of CDR3 regions. One entry per CDR3 protein results from TCRdb running MiXCR on the multiplex PCR reads. The sample carries 350,000 to 500,000 distinct CDR3 sequences, approximately 16% recorded once. The sample also formed part of further work on T cells in Graves' hyperthyroidism and ophthalmopathy.

Sample: peripheral blood mononuclear cells (PBMCs), taken at new diagnosis, from a patient treated with antithyroid drugs. Every receptor here comes from a woman aged 25 to 39 with Graves disease.

Ten or more counts support this clonotype. This chain connects TRBV20-1 to TRBJ1-2, with D perhaps matching TRBD1 (5 bases). This CDR3 has 13 amino acids. Looked up from germline, CDR1 is DFQATT and CDR2 is SNEGSKA (reference sequence). The V end lost 0 bases, the J end lost 7 bases, and 12 bases lay between the germline ends. This CDR3 reads CSAREGGIRGYTF. The CDR3 nucleotides read TGCAGTGCTAGAGAGGGGGGAATTCGTGGCTACACCTTC.

This clonotype was recorded at least ten times. The CDR3 sequence: CSARGTSGSLVTTDTQYF. The CDR3 DNA sequence: TGCAGTGCTAGGGGGACTAGCGGGAGTTTAGTTACGACAGATACGCAGTATTTT. J is TRBJ2-3 and V is TRBV20-1, with 14 bases lining up with TRBD2. Germline V CDR1 and CDR2: DFQATT, SNEGSKA (reference sequence). Trimming took 3 bases from V and 3 from J; bases not matched to a gene: 11. The CDR3 runs to 18 residues.

This clonotype has a count of ten or more. The chain employs TRBV18 and TRBJ2-2, with 10 positions matching TRBD1. This CDR3 comprises 16 residues. Germline assignment: CDR1 KGHSH and CDR2 LQKENI. The trim removed 3 bases at V and 4 bases at J, leaving 5 bases unmatched. CDR3 DNA: TGTGCCAGCTCACCCCGGGACAGGGGCGGCACCGGGGAGCTGTTTTTT. As protein: CASSPRDRGGTGELFF.

This clonotype was seen repeatedly, ten times or more. The rearrangement links TRBV20-1 to TRBJ1-5, with D maybe TRBD1 (6 bases). In germline, CDR1 is DFQATT, CDR2 SNEGSKA (reference sequence). CDR3 length: 14 residues. V was trimmed by 5 bases and J by 6 bases, leaving 17 bases between them. CDR3 coding DNA: TGCAGTGCTCACCTACGCGCAGGGGTTCAGCCCCAGCATTTT. Residues: CSAHLRAGVQPQHF.

This clonotype was recorded many times. The chain is built from TRBV30 and TRBJ1-6; D remains unclear. V was trimmed by 3 bases and J by 1 base, leaving 13 bases between them. The CDR3 is 16 residues long. Germline CDR1 reads GTSNPN; CDR2 reads SVGIG (reference sequence). CDR3 DNA sequence: TGTGCCTGGAGGGCCCCCCGGACTTCCTATAATTCACCCCTCCACTTT. The encoded protein is CAWRAPRTSYNSPLHF.

To note about this clonotype: A much larger clone lies one base from this, so it may be a read error. The rearrangement joins TRBV7-2 to TRBJ2-7; a possible D gene is TRBD2 (5 bases). This CDR3 region has 14 residues. Germline CDR1 reads SGHTA; CDR2 reads FQGNSA. The DNA of the CDR3 is TGTGCCAGCAGCTTGGACTCCTCGGGGTACGAGCGGTACTTC. It specifies CASSLDSSGYERYF.

There are many counts of this clonotype. V gene TRBV20-1 combines with J gene TRBJ1-5; D is uncertain. The CDR3 spans 12 residues. The germline V gene has CDR1 DFQATT and CDR2 SNEGSKA (reference sequence). V was clipped by 6 bases and J by 6 bases, with 12 bases between them. CDR3 nucleotide sequence: TGCAGTGCCCTTCGGGGTACTCAGCCCCAGCATTTT. It yields the protein CSALRGTQPQHF.

This clonotype was seen only a few times. This chain links TRBV7-3 with TRBJ1-2, with D perhaps matching TRBD1 (6 bases). This CDR3 spans 13 amino acids. The V end was cut by 5 bases, the J end by 6 bases, with 13 bases between. Germline V gives CDR1 SGHTA, CDR2 FQGTGA. The CDR3: CASSPGAGDGYTF. The CDR3 coding sequence is TGTGCCAGCAGCCCAGGGGCAGGGGATGGCTACACCTTC.

This clonotype was counted many times. This chain uses TRBV7-2 with TRBJ2-7; 7 bases align to TRBD1. The CDR3 extends over 13 amino acids. V gave up 8 bases and J gave up 1 base; unmatched junction bases: 5. The germline V gene encodes CDR1 SGHTA and CDR2 FQGNSA. CDR3 loop: CASGTGASYEQYF. The CDR3 DNA reads TGTGCCAGCGGAACAGGGGCGTCCTACGAGCAGTACTTC. The full variable domain, completed using reference TRBV7-2 and TRBJ2-7, is GAGVSQSPSNKVTEKGKDVELRCDPISGHTALYWYRQSLGQGLEFLIYFQGNSAPDKSGLPSDRFSAERTGGSVSTLTIQRTQQEDSAVYLCASGTGASYEQYFGPGTRLTVT.

The gene calls are TRBV5-1 and TRBJ1-1; 9 nucleotides line up with TRBD1. Germline-derived CDR1 and CDR2 are SGHRS and YFSETQ. CDR3 length: 15 residues. The V and J ends lost 2 bases and 5 bases, in that order; junction bases with no gene match: 7. CDR3 in DNA: TGCGCCAGCAGCTTCCCGGGACAGGGTCTTACTGAAGCTTTCTTT. Translation: CASSFPGQGLTEAFF.

This clonotype has only a few counts. J is TRBJ2-3 and V is TRBV6-2 or TRBV6-3, with a tentative D call TRBD2 (5 bases). V gave up 4 bases and J gave up 5 bases, with 16 bases separating them. From germline, CDR1 is MNHEY and CDR2 SVGEGT. This CDR3 contains 15 residues. The CDR3: CASSSTARGLDTQYF. CDR3 DNA sequence: TGTGCCAGCAGTTCAACGGCCAGAGGACTAGATACGCAGTATTTT.

Details on this clonotype: This may stem from a read error, because a much larger clone lies one nucleotide away. V usage is TRBV5-1 and J usage is TRBJ2-1; a weak D match, TRBD2 (6 bases). From germline, CDR1 is SGHRS and CDR2 YFSETQ. The CDR3 covers 16 residues. Trimming removed 2 bases at V and 10 bases at J, with 22 bases between. The CDR3 spells CASSFGGMETSYEQFF. DNA of the CDR3: TGCGCCAGCAGCTTTGGGGGGATGGAGACATCCTACGAGCAGTTCTTC.

CDR3 loop: CASSASAYEQYF. CDR3 sequence (DNA): TGTGCCAGCTCGGCCTCAGCGTACGAGCAGTACTTC. V and J are TRBV18 and TRBJ2-7; no clear D gene. CDR3 size: 12 residues. The germline CDR1 and CDR2 sequences are KGHSH and LQKENI. Trimming left V 6 bases short and J 4 bases short, with 10 bases between.

In this sample, this clonotype turned up a few times. DNA for the CDR3: TGTGCCAGCAGCTTCCTACAGGGGGCCACAGATACGCAGTATTTT. Residues: CASSFLQGATDTQYF. This chain joins TRBV5-6 and TRBJ2-3, with 9 bases lining up with TRBD1. Germline CDR1 SGHDT, CDR2 YYEEEE. V was clipped by 2 bases and J by 2 bases; unmatched bases: 3. This CDR3 has 15 amino acids.

This clonotype was observed at least ten times. V and J are TRBV12-3 or TRBV12-4 and TRBJ2-2, with TRBD1 identical over 9 bases. The trim removed 5 bases at V and 3 bases at J, leaving 4 bases unmatched. This CDR3 has 15 amino acids. The CDR3 spells CASSPRDRDTGELFF. The CDR3 region has the DNA TGTGCCAGCAGTCCACGGGACAGGGACACCGGGGAGCTGTTTTTT.

This clonotype was counted ten times or more. The chain is built from TRBV5-1 and TRBJ1-4, with D possibly matching TRBD1 (5 bases). Trimming pared 0 bases from V and 7 bases from J, leaving 16 bases between. Looked up from germline, CDR1 is SGHRS and CDR2 is YFSETQ. The CDR3 runs to 16 residues. CDR3 DNA sequence: TGCGCCAGCAGCTTGGGGACGGTTCGAGGGGCTGAAAAACTGTTTTTT. This encodes CASSLGTVRGAEKLFF.

This clonotype was recorded many times. The genes are TRBV3-1 and TRBJ2-1; 16 bases align to TRBD2. The ends lost 0 bases at V and 10 bases at J; junction bases unmatched: 15. This CDR3 has 20 residues. Germline assignment: CDR1 LGHDT and CDR2 YNNKEL (reference sequence). CDR3 sequence (DNA): TGTGCCAGCAGCCAAGATCTGGGACTAGCGGGAGGGGGACGGATGGCCGAGCAGTTCTTC. Translation gives CASSQDLGLAGGGRMAEQFF.

This clonotype was observed a few times. This may stem from a read error, because a much larger clone lies one nucleotide away. The chain couples TRBV12-3 or TRBV12-4 to TRBJ1-1; no reliable D call. The CDR3 length is 13 residues. The CDR3 nucleotides read TGTGCCGGCAGCGTCTCAAGGGACACTGAAGCTTTCTTT. It specifies CAGSVSRDTEAFF.

Many counts were recorded for this clonotype. J is TRBJ2-5 and V is TRBV7-2; weak D call: TRBD2 (6 bases). CDR1 is SGHTA and CDR2 is FQGNSA in the germline V gene. This CDR3 contains 15 residues. Trimming cost V 0 bases and J 7 bases, with 15 bases left between them. The CDR3 DNA follows: TGTGCCAGCAGCTTAGCGACTAGGGCCGCAGGGACCCAGTACTTC. Its translation is CASSLATRAAGTQYF.

This clonotype was recorded many times. The chain employs TRBV11-2 and TRBJ2-3; maybe TRBD2 (6 bases). The CDR3 is 17 amino acids. V dropped 4 bases and J dropped 1 base, with 18 bases sitting between them. Germline CDR1 is SGHAT and CDR2 is FQNNGV. DNA of the CDR3: TGTGCCAGCAGCTCACCCATTGGGGGGTTAGGCACAGATACGCAGTATTTT. This encodes CASSSPIGGLGTDTQYF.

This clonotype was counted only a few times. The chain employs TRBV7-3 and TRBJ2-1; 10 bases fit TRBD2. This CDR3 comprises 19 residues. Germline CDR1 reads SGHTA; CDR2 reads FQGTGA. V was clipped by 5 bases and J by 7 bases; unmatched bases: 20. For the CDR3, the DNA is TGTGCCAGCAGCCGCTTACCCGGCGGAATAGCGGGAGGAAGGAATGAGCAGTTCTTC. It codes for CASSRLPGGIAGGRNEQFF.

A few counts support this clonotype. A much larger clonotype is one base distant, so this may be a read error. The V and J genes are TRBV15 and TRBJ2-5; no reliable D call. Trimming left V 3 bases short and J 7 bases short, with 9 bases between. The CDR3 is made up of 12 amino acids. The germline gives CDR1 LNHNV, CDR2 YYDKDF (reference sequence). The CDR3 here is CATSRGKWTQYF. The DNA of the CDR3 is TGTGCCACCAGCAGGGGGAAGTGGACCCAGTACTTC.

This clonotype was recorded many times. This rearrangement joins TRBV28 to TRBJ2-7; TRBD1 matches 8 bases. The V and J ends lost 6 bases and 1 base, in that order; junction bases with no gene match: 14. CDR1 and CDR2 from the germline V gene are MDHEN and SYDVKM. CDR3 length equals 17 residues. The CDR3 nucleotides are TGTGCCAGCAGGGAGTACCTTACAGGGGGACTTTCCTACGAGCAGTACTTC. Its protein is CASREYLTGGLSYEQYF.

This clonotype showed up many times. The chain employs TRBV2 and TRBJ1-2, with 7 bases matching TRBD1. V lost 7 bases, J lost 8 bases, and 10 bases stayed unmatched. Germline V gene sequence: CDR1 SNHLY, CDR2 FYNNEI. The CDR3 is 13 amino acids. The DNA of the CDR3 is TGTGCCAGCACCAGCCGGGACAGAGACGGCTACACCTTC. Its translation is CASTSRDRDGYTF.

This clonotype has at least ten counts. The rearrangement uses TRBV7-2 and TRBJ1-2; D is possibly TRBD1 (6 bases). The CDR3 runs 14 residues. Trimming shortened V by 1 base and J by 4 bases, and 10 bases separated the two germline ends. From germline, CDR1 is SGHTA and CDR2 FQGNSA. The CDR3 nucleotides read TGTGCCAGCAGCTTAGAAGGGGGAGGCTATGGCTACACCTTC. Its protein is CASSLEGGGYGYTF. Together with reference TRBV7-2 and TRBJ1-2, the CDR3 gives the full variable domain: GAGVSQSPSNKVTEKGKDVELRCDPISGHTALYWYRQSLGQGLEFLIYFQGNSAPDKSGLPSDRFSAERTGGSVSTLTIQRTQQEDSAVYLCASSLEGGGYGYTFGSGTRLTVV.

This clonotype was seen at least ten times. CDR3 bases: TGTGCCAGCGATAGCGTGGGACAGGGAATCAACAATGAGCAGTTCTTC. This encodes CASDSVGQGINNEQFF. The chain links TRBV6-2 or TRBV6-3 to TRBJ2-1, with 9 bases aligning to TRBD1. In germline, CDR1 is MNHEY, CDR2 SVGEGT. The CDR3 is made up of 16 amino acids. Germline trimming cut 8 bases from V and 5 bases from J; bases unmatched to any gene: 13.